Below, one T cell receptor beta chain is given with its context. The antigen it binds to is not known. Base qualities were left out, and no much larger clone turns up one base away. These data come from a study of blood T cell repertoires in COVID-19 (dated by TCRdb to 2018 to 2021). Regarding the complete study: Samples covering the acute and convalescent phases of COVID-19 were provided by collaborators in the United States, Italy and Spain. Sample metadata almost always included a de-identified subject ID, COVID-19 status, age in years and sex. The samples were drawn from two sources: the first 160 participants of the ongoing ImmuneRACE study, and over 950 subjects contributed by 6 global collaborators. The repertoires were released in a freely available public database meant as a resource for research on the immune response to SARS-CoV-2. The prospective study material was composed of cDNA or gDNA derived from T cells, B-cell-depleted T cells, or PBMCs. Where available, HLA class I and class II types were taken from metadata supplied by the sample provider and were not determined by assay-based typing. Deeply sampled blood TCRbeta repertoires from subjects exposed to, actively infected with, or recovered from COVID-19 were included in the dataset.

TCRbeta CDR3 regions were amplified from genomic DNA using the immunoSEQ Assay, a bias-controlled multiplex PCR. Turning to the authors' computational methods: Nucleated cell counts per sample were estimated from amplification of reference gene primers within the assay. To quantify the absolute abundance of each unique TCRbeta CDR3 rearrangement, sequence reads were collapsed and filtered. For each sample, productive Simpson clonality was calculated as the square root of Simpson's diversity index across productive rearrangements. TCRdb holds this immuneACCESS table with in-frame rearrangements only. Some clones are missing; in checked studies, unresolved V genes explain under half, and the rest has no known cause. The D gene and trimming were derived from the DNA, and the V and J assignments and clone size from that table. Here the sample has roughly 250,000 clones; about 85% occur a single time. Of the sample, roughly 6.3% is held by the ten largest clones.

The germline V gene encodes CDR1 MNHEY and CDR2 SVGAGI. After removal of 4 bases from V and 3 bases from J, the junction retains 2 bases not matched to a gene. The CDR3, cysteine through phenylalanine, is 13 amino acids long. CDR3 DNA is the only sequence kept; it has 39 bases, read in frame from the first base. Participants in the prospective study were enrolled through a virtual design, were aged about 18 to 90 years, and lived in approximately 24 United States geographic areas. To assign participants to cohorts, the prospective study relied on clinical history that participants themselves reported in a screening survey and a study questionnaire. Mobile phlebotomists in the prospective study collected whole blood, serum and a nasopharyngeal or oropharyngeal swab from every participant. Additional blood draws and questionnaires over an approximately two-month period could optionally be provided by prospective study participants. Before DNA extraction, prospective study blood samples were shipped either frozen or at room temperature.

Paper-wide results and their limitations: Clinical and demographic metadata were provided uncurated, with the amount varying by source and participant.

Sequenced sample: PBMCs or T cells enriched from blood (not recorded which). In this chain, TRBV6-5 is recombined with TRBJ2-7, with TRBD2 identical over 8 junction bases. This clonotype originated in a woman in her 30s with acute COVID-19. For the CDR3, the sequence is CASSLAGFYEQYF. The sequenced DNA: TGTGCCAGCAGTTTAGCGGGATTCTACGAGCAGTACTTC.